The T cell receptor (beta chain) under discussion was sequenced for a study of neurological immune-mediated disorders. The table lists this clonotype with many counts. The method for making cDNA was 5'RACE, and it used 10-nucleotide random UMIs. TCRdb passed the 5' RACE reads through MiXCR, listing each CDR3 protein once. Of tens of thousands of distinct CDR3 sequences in the sample, about 9.3% were seen once. Per germline, CDR1 KGHDR and CDR2 SFDVKD. The germline V and J ends were trimmed by 2 bases and 7 bases, with 19 bases remaining between them. This CDR3 comprises 16 residues. This TCR derives from a young woman with HTLV-1-associated myelopathy (HAM/TSP). This chain links TRBV24-1 with TRBJ1-2; a possible D gene is TRBD1 (5 bases). The specimen sequenced was PBMCs. The CDR3 here is CATSDWKRGTSSGYTF. The CDR3 DNA sequence: TGTGCCACCAGTGATTGGAAACGGGGGACCTCTAGTGGCTACACCTTC.